The entry below describes one T cell receptor (beta chain). It lacks a known antigen. Base quality data are lacking; no much larger clone is found one base away. The CDR1 and CDR2 encoded by the germline V gene are SGHDT and YYEEEE. From V the trimming removes 4 bases and from J it removes 4 bases, while the gene matches leave 10 bases of the junction unaccounted for. The CDR3 holds 15 amino acids from the cysteine to the phenylalanine. Just CDR3 DNA is preserved here, 45 bases in frame from base 1. Libraries came from the immunoSEQ multiplex PCR assay. A mixture of 60 forward primers for TCR Vbeta segments and 13 reverse primers for TCR Jbeta segments was used in the multiplex PCR. The CDR3 region of rearranged TCR beta genes was amplified from genomic DNA by a multiplex PCR assay. Amplified TCR beta libraries were sequenced as 87-base-pair reads on the Illumina HiSeq System. The published analysis was carried out like this. In a later analysis, some 80 million unique TCR beta chains were counted across the roughly 670 repertoires, and around 11 million of these chains were shared by at least two donors. Raw reads were error-corrected and collapsed into unique sequences by a nearest-neighbor algorithm in which closely related sequences were merged to remove PCR and sequencing errors. Alignment of CDR3 sequences to IMGT reference sequences was used to assign V, D and J gene segments. For a sequence to be retained, at least a six-nucleotide match to both a V gene segment and a J gene segment was required. A rearrangement counted as productive if the CDR3 had no stop codons and remained in frame with V and J, and every other rearrangement counted as non-productive. CDR3 was defined according to IMGT convention as the region running from the second conserved V-encoded cysteine to the conserved J-encoded phenylalanine. In an earlier analysis of around 640 of the donors, sequences lacking an unambiguous match to a single V gene segment were excluded. An earlier analysis of about 600 of the donors called V segments functional above 56.7% productive rearrangements and segregating when the between-donor standard deviation exceeded 5%. A statistical classification framework was built for diagnosing cytomegalovirus status from the catalog of TCR beta chain sequences. A later analysis assigned V and J genes by comparing TCR nucleotide sequences with IMGT/GENE-DB human TR gene sequences. The TCRdist pipeline was used in a later analysis to assign CDR3 sequences and most-parsimonious VDJ recombination scenarios. In a later analysis, every TCR beta chain was defined by the combination of its CDR3 amino acid sequence and its V-gene family, and reads without a unique V-gene family were dropped. As a way to deal with suspected cross-contamination and a sequencing artifact, a later analysis dropped roughly 620 nucleotide sequences that were highly shared and had low generation probability. In a later analysis, a clonal expansion index was calculated for each public chain from normalized within-repertoire ranks of inferred template counts. In a later analysis, generation probabilities were computed using a VDJ recombination model fitted to out-of-frame rearrangements, and the results were checked against IGoR. In a later analysis, TCR-TCR, TCR-HLA and TCR-CMV co-occurrence was scored with hypergeometric tests, and a repertoire-size bias correction was applied to TCR pairs. False discovery rates were estimated in a later analysis by permuting HLA or CMV assignments 20 times. In a later analysis, co-occurring TCRs were grouped with DBSCAN, and TCRdist sequence similarity was added when clustering was performed within HLA-allele-positive subsets. Co-occurrence clustering excluded repertoires with fewer than 30,000 or more than 120,000 public chains, plus five with anomalous nucleotide sharing. In its TCRdb copy, this immuneACCESS table keeps in-frame sequences only and misses some clones. Where compared with another copy, unresolved V genes explain less than half of these, and the others have no known cause. Clonal size and the V and J genes are those of that table, whereas D and trimming came from the DNA. For this sample there are roughly 130,000 clones; 65% to 75% appear just once. The ten largest clones take up almost 6% of the sample.

The sample belongs to a study of cytomegalovirus exposure and HLA in healthy donors (dated by TCRdb to the late 2010s). For the wider study: An earlier analysis of under 600 of the donors reported 276 Gb of sequence data and some 120 million unique TCR beta sequences from roughly 200 million T cells. An early release covering about 600 HLA-typed donors comprised about 310 gigabases of sequencing data and about 90 million unique TCR sequences. Among the roughly 400 genotyped donors, about 83% belonged to the genetic ancestry cluster associated with self-reported Caucasian donors. The study aimed to test whether cataloging public T cell receptors could reveal signatures of past pathogen exposure. The T cell repertoires of around 670 subjects were profiled by immunosequencing and related to cytomegalovirus serostatus. Besides the first cohort of approximately 710 subjects, a separate validation cohort made up of 120 different subjects was used. The study combined high-throughput TCR immunosequencing, statistical association of individual TCRs with disease status, and machine learning to predict cytomegalovirus infection status. A later analysis re-examined previously published TCR beta repertoires from just over 650 donors and added high-resolution HLA genotyping to investigate patterns of TCR occurrence. Rather than using new phenotypic data, the later analysis identified candidate immune exposures from TCR beta sequences and from how often those sequences occurred across donors. An earlier analysis of around 540 of the donors applied high-throughput TCR beta sequencing to assess whether each TCR beta V gene segment acted as functional or pseudogenic. Donor age, sex, ethnicity and CMV serostatus were collected together with the repertoire data. Genome-wide SNP genotypes for about 65% of the roughly 670 donors were used in a later genetic analysis, which treated that subset as a discovery cohort. All discovery cohort repertoires had been generated on a single sequencing platform. HLA typing included class I and class II loci at four-digit resolution. Typing coverage varied by locus: 629-630 donors for A, B, C, DRB1 and DQB1; 522 for DQA1; approximately 570 for DPA1; 400 to 480 for DPB1. Roughly 5 DR-DQ haplotypes were treated as single units for association and clustering because of strong linkage in the cohort. On average, about 200,000 unique TCR beta nucleotide sequences were sequenced per donor among 398 genotyped donors of the cohort, with 15% to 20% of those sequences being non-productive.

In total, roughly 670 healthy bone marrow donors made up the cohort. Cohort members were all nominally healthy when sampled, although unrecorded immune exposures were likely present. The donor tested CMV seropositive, placing the donor among the 290 or so seropositive members of the cohort. A peripheral blood sample was provided by each donor, and peripheral blood mononuclear cells were used for TCR beta sequencing. Genomic DNA extraction from the blood cell samples was performed with the Qiagen DNeasy Blood Extraction Kit. Points the paper makes about the study in general: According to a later analysis, most CMV-associated TCR beta chains appeared to be HLA-restricted, and the HLA associations seemed to be driven largely by CMV exposure. In vitro tests confirmed that three of the cytomegalovirus-associated TCR beta chains recognize cytomegalovirus antigens. A later analysis reported that several top co-occurrence clusters appeared linked to parvovirus B19, influenza, CMV and Epstein-Barr virus. A group of highly shared sequence variants was considered likely to be a technical artifact of the sequencing pipeline. It was suggested by the authors that the approach could potentially be generalized to other disease states and immunological phenotypes. The classifier was reported to diagnose cytomegalovirus status with high specificity and sensitivity in both the original and validation cohorts. Because counts were too low, seventeen rarely observed V segments, including chromosome 9 orphons, were left out of the earlier analysis of 500 to 750 of the donors. Some IMGT-functional V segments, including TRBV6-2 and TRBV6-3, could not be distinguished by the 87-base-pair reads and were therefore excluded. Across donors, most TCR sequences were observed very rarely, whereas some public TCRs were present in many individuals. In an earlier analysis of fewer than 750 of the donors, most TCR beta V segments were observed in productive rearrangements about 87% or about 30% of the time, broadly matching IMGT annotations. A later analysis found that TCR association rates varied across HLA loci, with DRB1 alleles showing the most associated TCRs and HLA-C alleles the fewest. In a later genetic analysis, fewer N-insertions in productive TCRs were reported among donors in an Asian-associated ancestry cluster than the 666-donor mean. Because HLA typing was missing for some donors at each locus, association tests included only the typed subset. The only immune exposure information available for the cohort was CMV serostatus. Compared with equally common non-associated chains, HLA-associated TCR beta chains in a later analysis were more clonally expanded and had lower generation probabilities. A later genetic analysis associated a missense DCLRE1C variant with V-gene and J-gene trimming of TCR beta chains, and an independent cohort replicated the association. The study listed 164 TCR beta chains as associated with cytomegalovirus. Correlated functional status among segregating V segments might be attributable to linkage disequilibrium, but an unknown experimental factor could not be ruled out. In a later analysis, around 17,000 TCR beta sequences were associated with specific HLA alleles at a false discovery rate of 0.05. Sequencing depth was assumed to be roughly uniform across donors in the presence/absence analyses, though that assumption may not hold. The cohort was sequenced for TCR beta chains only, and without alpha or paired-chain data the features that could be detected were limited. When HLA alleles, especially DR and DQ, strongly co-occurred, attributing TCR associations to individual alleles was difficult. A further reported finding was that TCR beta sequences accurately predicted the HLA-A and HLA-B alleles for most subjects in the first cohort.

Sequencing used PBMCs. The chain employs TRBV5-6 and TRBJ1-1, with 7 middle bases fitting TRBD1. The clonotype comes from a woman in her forties or fifties in good health and CMV-seropositive. The CDR3 corresponds to CASSLSDRLGTEAFF. At the DNA level, the sequence is TGTGCCAGCAGCCTTTCGGACAGGTTGGGCACTGAAGCTTTCTTT. The reference TRBV5-6 and TRBJ1-1 proteins fill in what lies around the CDR3, so the full variable domain reads DAGVTQSPTHLIKTRGQQVTLRCSPKSGHDTVSWYQQALGQGPQFIFQYYEEEERQRGNFPDRFSGHQFPNYSSELNVNALLLGDSALYLCASSLSDRLGTEAFFGQGTRLTVV.